This section outlines one TCR beta chain sequence together with its context. The source of the sample is a study of shared T cell receptors in the human thymus. Measured with immunoSEQ multiplex PCR; TCRdb has only the in-frame clones, and not every one. The table shows some 640,000 clones, with over 75% occurring only once. V was trimmed by 4 bases and J by 7 bases, leaving 15 bases between them. Germline CDR1 and CDR2: SGDLS and YYNGEE. This CDR3 contains 14 residues. The same sample was also used in a study of human thymus T cells. That study adds: Thymic tissue was derived from resections collected during corrective heart surgery. Thymic and blood repertoires seemed to show skewed V and J gene use. Thymic repertoires overlap heavily among unrelated individuals, related research has reported.

Sample: thymocytes. This receptor was identified in a boy in the first two years of life with a congenital heart defect. V is TRBV9 and J is TRBJ2-1; perhaps TRBD2 as D (6 bases). CDR3 coding DNA: TGTGCCAGCAGCCTACGGACCAGCGGGAATGAGCAGTTCTTC. The encoded protein is CASSLRTSGNEQFF. The entire variable domain, with the rest obtained from reference TRBV9 and TRBJ2-1, is as follows: DSGVTQTPKHLITATGQRVTLRCSPRSGDLSVYWYQQSLDQGLQFLIQYYNGEERAKGNILERFSAQQFPDLHSELNLSSLELGDSALYFCASSLRTSGNEQFFGPGTRLTVL.